This T cell receptor beta chain was recovered during a study of T cell responses to AZD1222 COVID-19 vaccine. CDR3 length: 13 residues. Trimming took off 6 bases at V and 5 bases at J, with 13 bases between the two ends. Germline V lookup: CDR1 MDHEN, CDR2 SYDVKM. Concerning this clone itself: Its antigen is not known.

Study-level points and caveats: Sampled repertoires all dated from after the peak T cell response. The donor cohort was predominantly white British with a female majority, and clonal diversity may have been underestimated. Baseline serostatus was positive in only 5 to 7 AZD1222 recipients. Spike-specific TCR depth and breadth grew after two AZD1222 doses.

Profiled with immunoSEQ multiplex PCR; TCRdb holds only in-frame clones, not every one. The profile shows 130,000 to 150,000 clones, more than 85% of them singletons. The rearrangement uses TRBV28 and TRBJ1-1, with no clear D. This TCR derives from an adult in good health. The source was peripheral blood, collected on day 0 of AZD1222 vaccination. Written as DNA, the CDR3 is TGTGCCAGCAGCCTCCCCGGCGGGACTGAAGCTTTCTTT. As protein: CASSLPGGTEAFF.